The source of this T cell receptor beta chain is a study of T cell responses to AZD1222 COVID-19 vaccine. Sequencing used immunoSEQ multiplex PCR; TCRdb keeps in-frame clones, though not all of them. The sample holds about 120,000 clones, about 88% seen once. Trimming shortened V by 6 bases and J by 6 bases, and 21 bases separated the two germline ends. The CDR3 consists of 16 residues. Germline assignment: CDR1 SGHTA and CDR2 FQGTGA. Regarding this clone: Its antigen is unknown.

Findings of the study overall: An increase in Spike-specific TCR breadth and depth was observed after two AZD1222 doses.

The sequence was obtained from an adult who received the AZD1222 COVID-19 vaccine. The chain uses TRBV7-3 and TRBJ2-1; tentative D call: TRBD2 (5 bases). This specimen was peripheral blood, taken 28 days after the second AZD1222 dose. The CDR3 sequence: CASSSRGGSISNEQFF. CDR3 nucleotide sequence: TGTGCCAGCAGTTCCCGGGGTGGGAGCATATCCAATGAGCAGTTCTTC.